This passage covers 22 T cell receptor beta chains from one sample sequenced in a study of response to subunit inactivated influenza vaccine. TCRdb re-called the RT-PCR reads through MiXCR, storing one row per CDR3 protein. The repertoire holds 400,000 to 650,000 distinct CDR3 sequences, with more than 7% as singletons. The sample here was PBMCs from blood, taken less than 30 months after vaccination. These receptors all come from a man aged 50 to 69 who received an inactivated influenza vaccine.

V gene TRBV7-2 combines with J gene TRBJ2-6; 7 bases fit TRBD1. There are 17 residues in the CDR3. The V gene end was trimmed by 5 bases and the J gene end by 0 bases; junction bases not matched to a gene: 7. CDR1 and CDR2 (germline): SGHTA, FQGNSA. This chain's CDR3 is CASSPQGGYSGANVLTF. CDR3 nucleotides: TGTGCCAGCAGCCCCCAAGGGGGCTACTCTGGGGCCAACGTCCTGACTTTC.

Only a few counts were recorded for this clonotype. This chain connects TRBV6-1 to TRBJ2-7; 13 nucleotides agree with TRBD2. Per germline, CDR1 MNHNS and CDR2 SASEGT. This CDR3 is 15 amino acids long. The V gene end was trimmed by 5 bases and the J gene end by 9 bases; junction bases not matched to a gene: 10. The CDR3, as DNA: TGTGCCAGCAGTACCGGACTAGCGGGAGCCTCGGGGCAGTACTTC. Protein product: CASSTGLAGASGQYF.

The rearrangement uses TRBV12-3 or TRBV12-4 and TRBJ2-7; tentative D call: TRBD1 (6 bases). The CDR3 has 13 amino acids. Trimming removed 6 bases from V and 4 bases from J, with 13 bases in between. The CDR3 bases are TGTGCCAGCAGCACCAGGGGATCATACGAGCAGTACTTC. Its protein product is CASSTRGSYEQYF.

The rearrangement links TRBV7-2 to TRBJ2-3; D gene ambiguous. Deletions cut 5 bases from V and 6 bases from J, with 9 bases between. The germline V gene encodes CDR1 SGHTA and CDR2 FQGNSA. The CDR3 is 12 amino acids. In nucleotides, the CDR3 is TGTGCCAGCAGCGCAATAAGGGATACGCAGTATTTT. This translates into CASSAIRDTQYF.

The sample holds a few counts of this clonotype. V gene TRBV25-1 combines with J gene TRBJ2-2, with D perhaps given as TRBD1 or TRBD2 (6 bases each). The V end was cut by 2 bases, the J end by 4 bases, with 11 bases between. The CDR3 runs to 15 residues. Per the germline V gene, CDR1 is MGHDK and CDR2 is SYGVNS. Written as DNA, the CDR3 is TGTGCCAGCAGTGAAACCAGGGGAGGCACCGGGGAGCTGTTTTTT. Protein: CASSETRGGTGELFF.

In its sample, this clonotype was seen a few times. The chain recombines TRBV28 with TRBJ2-7; a possible D gene is TRBD2 (6 bases). Germline V CDR1 and CDR2: MDHEN, SYDVKM. V lost 6 bases and J lost 3, with 21 bases in between. This CDR3 region has 16 residues. CDR3 sequence (DNA): TGTGCCAGCAGGCGATATCCTCGAACCGGGAGCTACGAGCAGTACTTC. Its translation is CASRRYPRTGSYEQYF. Supplemented by reference TRBV28 and TRBJ2-7, the full variable domain reads DVKVTQSSRYLVKRTGEKVFLECVQDMDHENMFWYRQDPGLGLRLIYFSYDVKMKEKGDIPEGYSVSREKKERFSLILESASTNQTSMYLCASRRYPRTGSYEQYFGPGTRLTVT.

The rearrangement joins TRBV10-2 to TRBJ2-5; TRBD1 matches at 8 bases. Germline V gene sequence: CDR1 WSHSY, CDR2 SAAADI. V shed 3 bases, J shed 1 base, and the junction held 4 bases outside the gene matches. This CDR3 is built from 15 residues. CDR3 loop: CASSDGQGLQETQYF. DNA of the CDR3: TGCGCCAGCAGTGACGGACAGGGTCTCCAAGAGACCCAGTACTTC.

The sample holds many counts of this clonotype. The genes are TRBV5-1 and TRBJ2-1, with a weak D call TRBD1 (6 bases). This CDR3 has 13 residues. V lost 3 bases and J 8 bases, leaving 12 bases between the germline ends. Germline CDR1 and CDR2: SGHRS and YFSETQ. The CDR3 nucleotides read TGCGCCAGCAGCTATACCAGGGGAGATGAGCAGTTCTTC. Encoded protein: CASSYTRGDEQFF. The full variable domain, in which reference TRBV5-1 and TRBJ2-1 provide the parts outside the CDR3, is KAGVTQTPRYLIKTRGQQVTLSCSPISGHRSVSWYQQTPGQGLQFLFEYFSETQRNKGNFPGRFSGRQFSNSRSEMNVSTLELGDSALYLCASSYTRGDEQFFGPGTRLTVL.

This clonotype was recorded at least ten times. This sequence joins TRBV5-1 and TRBJ2-5, with 8 bases identical to TRBD1. CDR3 length: 14 amino acids. CDR1 and CDR2 from the germline V gene are SGHRS and YFSETQ. The trim removed 4 bases at V and 2 bases at J, leaving 4 bases unmatched. The CDR3, as DNA: TGCGCCAGCAGCACCGGGACAGGACAAGAGACCCAGTACTTC. Its protein product is CASSTGTGQETQYF. Complete variable domain (other parts from reference TRBV5-1 and TRBJ2-5): KAGVTQTPRYLIKTRGQQVTLSCSPISGHRSVSWYQQTPGQGLQFLFEYFSETQRNKGNFPGRFSGRQFSNSRSEMNVSTLELGDSALYLCASSTGTGQETQYFGPGTRLLVL.

This clonotype occurred many times. The rearrangement joins TRBV4-3 to TRBJ2-3, with a weak D call TRBD2 (7 bases). Trimming stripped 0 bases from V and 0 bases from J, with 13 bases between. Germline V gene sequence: CDR1 LGHNA, CDR2 YSLEER. The CDR3 runs 17 residues. CDR3 protein: CASSQDRGALSTDTQYF. The CDR3 nucleotides are TGCGCCAGCAGCCAAGATCGGGGGGCTCTTAGCACAGATACGCAGTATTTT.

The chain is built from TRBV7-9 and TRBJ2-5; 12 bases are shared with TRBD2. The J segment lost 2 bases and the V segment lost 3 bases, leaving 4 bases of the junction unmatched. Germline CDR1 is SEHNR and CDR2 is FQNEAQ (reference sequence). The CDR3 covers 16 residues. The CDR3 reads CASSLAGLAGQETQYF. The CDR3 DNA is TGTGCCAGCAGCTTGGCGGGACTAGCGGGTCAAGAGACCCAGTACTTC.

The V gene is TRBV27, the J gene TRBJ2-1, with 10 positions matching TRBD1. Germline-derived CDR1 and CDR2 are MNHEY and SMNVEV (reference sequence). The CDR3 runs to 16 residues. After removal of 4 bases from V and 7 bases from J, the junction contained 10 bases not matched to a gene. CDR3 in amino acids: CASSYTLGQGVNEQFF. The CDR3 coding sequence is TGTGCCAGCAGTTACACTCTCGGACAGGGGGTGAATGAGCAGTTCTTC.

This clonotype was seen ten or more times. This chain joins TRBV12-3 or TRBV12-4 and TRBJ2-2; no firm D call. The CDR3 loop spans 14 amino acids. Between the trimmed V and J ends, which lost 2 bases and 1 base, there was a span of 5 bases. The CDR3 sequence: CASSLLQNTGELFF. The CDR3 nucleotides are TGTGCCAGCAGTTTACTACAGAACACCGGGGAGCTGTTTTTT.

The chain couples TRBV6-2 or TRBV6-3 to TRBJ2-1; no reliable D call. Deletions cut 6 bases from V and 3 bases from J, with 18 bases between. The CDR3 loop spans 16 amino acids. The germline CDR1 and CDR2 sequences are MNHEY and SVGEGT. CDR3 bases: TGTGCCAGCAGACCCCCCGGAATAGGCAACTACAATGAGCAGTTCTTC. The encoded protein is CASRPPGIGNYNEQFF.

This sequence joins TRBV6-5 and TRBJ1-3, with no clear D. Germline loops: CDR1 MNHEY, CDR2 SVGAGI. This CDR3 region has 17 residues. The V end was cut by 2 bases, the J end by 8 bases, with 22 bases between. The CDR3, as DNA: TGTGCCAGCAGTTACACCCTCAAGACAAGCCCTGGGGACACCATATATTTT. As protein: CASSYTLKTSPGDTIYF.

A few counts support this clonotype. The CDR3 reads CSAWTSGGAGIQYF. The DNA for the CDR3 is TGCAGTGCTTGGACTAGCGGGGGGGCTGGCATTCAGTACTTC. The gene calls are TRBV20-1 and TRBJ2-4; 15 nucleotides align to TRBD2. V lost 5 bases and J lost 9; bases outside the gene matches: 5. The length of the CDR3 is 14 residues. Germline CDR1 reads DFQATT; CDR2 reads SNEGSKA (reference sequence).

The chain carries TRBV7-2 and TRBJ2-3, with D tentatively TRBD2 (5 bases). V lost 5 bases to trimming and J lost 0 bases, with 12 bases between them. There are 15 residues in the CDR3. The germline CDR1 and CDR2 sequences are SGHTA and FQGNSA. This CDR3 is CASSQSGSSTDTQYF. CDR3 DNA: TGTGCCAGCAGCCAGAGCGGATCTAGCACAGATACGCAGTATTTT.

The genes are TRBV5-4 and TRBJ2-1, with D perhaps given as TRBD1 or TRBD2 (5 bases each). This CDR3 has 16 residues. Germline CDR1 SGHNT, CDR2 YYREEE (reference sequence). V lost 4 bases and J 0 bases, leaving 14 bases between the germline ends. CDR3 residues: CASSTPRGASYNEQFF. CDR3 in DNA: TGTGCCAGCAGCACCCCAAGAGGGGCCTCCTACAATGAGCAGTTCTTC.

This clonotype has a count of ten or more. The chain employs TRBV20-1 and TRBJ1-6; D gene ambiguous. Germline values: CDR1 DFQATT, CDR2 SNEGSKA (reference sequence). V lost 6 bases to trimming and J lost 0 bases, with 12 bases between them. The CDR3 is 15 amino acids. Here the CDR3 reads CSARRVSSYNSPLHF. CDR3 DNA: TGCAGTGCCCGAAGGGTCAGCTCCTATAATTCACCCCTCCACTTT.

The chain's CDR3 is CASSSRLWTSRQSDSYNEQFF. The CDR3 DNA reads TGTGCCAGCAGCTCCAGGTTGTGGACTAGCAGGCAGTCGGACTCGTACAATGAGCAGTTCTTC. The chain employs TRBV11-2 and TRBJ2-1; 8 bases map to TRBD2. There are 21 residues in the CDR3. Germline V gene sequence: CDR1 SGHAT, CDR2 FQNNGV. V lost 4 bases, J lost 4 bases, and 24 bases stayed unmatched. Drawing the rest from reference TRBV11-2 and TRBJ2-1, the complete variable domain is EAGVAQSPRYKIIEKRQSVAFWCNPISGHATLYWYQQILGQGPKLLIQFQNNGVVDDSQLPKDRFSAERLKGVDSTLKIQPAKLEDSAVYLCASSSRLWTSRQSDSYNEQFFGPGTRLTVL.

The chain has TRBV5-1 and TRBJ2-3, with 12 bases fitting TRBD2. V was pared by 0 bases and J by 2 bases, with 4 bases of the junction left unmatched. The CDR3 length is 17 residues. Germline V gene lookup returns CDR1 SGHRS and CDR2 YFSETQ. CDR3 DNA sequence: TGCGCCAGCAGCTTGGGGACTAGCGGGGCTCACACAGATACGCAGTATTTT. Its translation is CASSLGTSGAHTDTQYF.

The J gene is TRBJ2-1, the V gene TRBV29-1; maybe TRBD2 (5 bases). This CDR3 comprises 12 residues. The germline gives CDR1 SQVTM, CDR2 ANQGSEA. V shed 3 bases and J shed 4 bases, with 7 bases lying between them. CDR3 protein: CSVEGSYNEQFF. CDR3 sequence (DNA): TGCAGCGTTGAGGGGAGTTACAATGAGCAGTTCTTC.